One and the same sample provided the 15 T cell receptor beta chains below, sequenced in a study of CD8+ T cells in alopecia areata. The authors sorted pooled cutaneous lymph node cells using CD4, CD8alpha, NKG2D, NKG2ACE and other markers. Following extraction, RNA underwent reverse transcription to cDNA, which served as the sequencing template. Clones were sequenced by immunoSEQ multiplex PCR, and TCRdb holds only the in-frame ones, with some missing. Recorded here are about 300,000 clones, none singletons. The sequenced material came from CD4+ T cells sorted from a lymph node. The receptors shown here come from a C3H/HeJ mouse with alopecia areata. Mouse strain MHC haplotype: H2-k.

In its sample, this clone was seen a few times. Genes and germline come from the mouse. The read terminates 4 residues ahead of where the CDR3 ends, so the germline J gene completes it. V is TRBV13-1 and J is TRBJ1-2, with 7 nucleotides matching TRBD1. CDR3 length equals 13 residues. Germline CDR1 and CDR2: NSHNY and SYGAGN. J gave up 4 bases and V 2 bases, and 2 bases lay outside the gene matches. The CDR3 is CASSEGTASDYTF. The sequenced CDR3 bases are TGTGCCAGCAGTGAAGGGACAGCCTCC.

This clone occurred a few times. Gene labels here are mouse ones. CDR3 DNA (partial): TGTGCCAGCAGTGAGCCCGGGGGGGCAAACACA. This encodes CASSEPGGANT. In full, the CDR3 is CASSEPGGANTEVFF. The rearrangement links TRBV13-1 to TRBJ1-1; the D gene is possibly TRBD1 (5 bases). The observed sequence ends 4 residues before the CDR3 terminus, with the missing tail filled in from the germline J gene. The CDR3 sequence is 15 residues long. Trimming took 2 bases from V and 0 from J, leaving 11 bases between them. Germline V gives CDR1 NSHNY, CDR2 SYGAGN.

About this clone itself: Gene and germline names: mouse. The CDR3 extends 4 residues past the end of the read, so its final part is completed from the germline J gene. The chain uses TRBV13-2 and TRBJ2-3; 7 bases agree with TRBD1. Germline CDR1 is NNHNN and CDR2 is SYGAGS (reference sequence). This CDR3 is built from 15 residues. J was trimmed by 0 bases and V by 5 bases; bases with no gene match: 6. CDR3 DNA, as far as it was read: TGTGCCAGCGGCCCCGGGACAGCTAGTGCAGAA. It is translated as CASGPGTASAE. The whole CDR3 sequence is CASGPGTASAETLYF.

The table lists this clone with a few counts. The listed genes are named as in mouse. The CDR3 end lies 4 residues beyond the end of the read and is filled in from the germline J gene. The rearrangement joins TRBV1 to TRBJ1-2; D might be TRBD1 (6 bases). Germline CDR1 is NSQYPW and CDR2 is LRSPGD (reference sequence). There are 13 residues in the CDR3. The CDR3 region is CTCSAVQGDDYTF. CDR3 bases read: TGCACCTGCAGTGCGGTACAGGGAGAC.

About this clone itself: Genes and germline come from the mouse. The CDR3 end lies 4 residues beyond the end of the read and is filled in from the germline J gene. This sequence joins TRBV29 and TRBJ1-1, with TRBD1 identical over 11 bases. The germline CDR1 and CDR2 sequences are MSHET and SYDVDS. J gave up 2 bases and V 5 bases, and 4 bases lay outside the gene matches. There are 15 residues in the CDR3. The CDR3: CASSPDRGRNTEVFF. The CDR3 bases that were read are TGTGCTAGCAGTCCGGACAGGGGGCGCAACACA.

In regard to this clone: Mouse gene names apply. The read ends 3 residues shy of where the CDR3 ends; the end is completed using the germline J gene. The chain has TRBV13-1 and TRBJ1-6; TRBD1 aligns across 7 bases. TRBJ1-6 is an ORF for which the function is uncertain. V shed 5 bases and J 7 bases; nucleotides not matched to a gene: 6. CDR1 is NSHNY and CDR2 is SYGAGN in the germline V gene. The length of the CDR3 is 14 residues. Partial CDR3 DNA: TGTGCCAGCAGCGAGGACAGGAAGAATTCGCCC. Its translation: CASSEDRKNSP. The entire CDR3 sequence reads CASSEDRKNSPLYF.

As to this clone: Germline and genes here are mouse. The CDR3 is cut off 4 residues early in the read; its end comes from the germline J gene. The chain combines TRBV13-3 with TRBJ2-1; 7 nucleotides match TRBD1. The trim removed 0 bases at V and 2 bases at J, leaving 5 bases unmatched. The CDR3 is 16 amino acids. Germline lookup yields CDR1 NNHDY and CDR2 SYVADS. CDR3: CASSDDRGRDYAEQFF. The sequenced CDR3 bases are TGTGCCAGCAGTGATGACAGGGGAAGGGACTATGCT.

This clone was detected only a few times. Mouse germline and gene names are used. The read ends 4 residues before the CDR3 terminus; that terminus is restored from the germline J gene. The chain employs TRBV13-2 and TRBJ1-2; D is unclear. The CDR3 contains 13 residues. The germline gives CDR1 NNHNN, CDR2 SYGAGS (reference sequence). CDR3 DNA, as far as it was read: TGTGCCAGCGGTGATGCACAGTGGACC. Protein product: CASGDAQWT. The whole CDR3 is CASGDAQWTDYTF.

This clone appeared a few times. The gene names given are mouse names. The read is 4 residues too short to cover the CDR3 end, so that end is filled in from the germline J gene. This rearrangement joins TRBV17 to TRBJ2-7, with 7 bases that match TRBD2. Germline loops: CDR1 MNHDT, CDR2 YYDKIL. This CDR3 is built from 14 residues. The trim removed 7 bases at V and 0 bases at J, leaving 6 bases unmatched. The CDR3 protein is CASKELGSSYEQYF. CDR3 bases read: TGTGCTAGCAAAGAACTGGGGAGCTCCTAT.

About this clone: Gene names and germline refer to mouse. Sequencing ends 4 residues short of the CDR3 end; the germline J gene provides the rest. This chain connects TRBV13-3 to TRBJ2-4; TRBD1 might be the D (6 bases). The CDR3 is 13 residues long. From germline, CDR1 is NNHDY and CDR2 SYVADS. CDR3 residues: CASSDRGLNTLYF. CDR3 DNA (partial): TGTGCCAGCAGTGACAGGGGCTTAAAC.

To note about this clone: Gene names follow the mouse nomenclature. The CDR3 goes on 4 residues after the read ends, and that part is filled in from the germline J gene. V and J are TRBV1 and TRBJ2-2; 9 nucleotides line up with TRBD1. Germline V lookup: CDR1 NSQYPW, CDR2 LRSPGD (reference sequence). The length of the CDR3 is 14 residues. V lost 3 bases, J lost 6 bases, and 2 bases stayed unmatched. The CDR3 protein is CTCSARDRAGQLYF. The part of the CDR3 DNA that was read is TGCACCTGCAGTGCCCGGGACAGGGCCGGG.

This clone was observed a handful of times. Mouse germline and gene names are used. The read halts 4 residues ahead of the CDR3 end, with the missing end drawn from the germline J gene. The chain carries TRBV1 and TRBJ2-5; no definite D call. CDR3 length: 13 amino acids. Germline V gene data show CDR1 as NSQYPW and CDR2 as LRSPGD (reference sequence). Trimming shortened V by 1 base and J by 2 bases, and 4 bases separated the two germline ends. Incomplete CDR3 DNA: TGCACCTGCAGTGCAGTCATCCAAGAC. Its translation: CTCSAVIQD. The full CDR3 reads CTCSAVIQDTQYF.

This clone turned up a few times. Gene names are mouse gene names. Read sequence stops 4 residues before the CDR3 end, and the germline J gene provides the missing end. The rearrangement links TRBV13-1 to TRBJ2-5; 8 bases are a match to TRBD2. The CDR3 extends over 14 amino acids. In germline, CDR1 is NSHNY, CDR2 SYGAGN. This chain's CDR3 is CASSDQTGVDTQYF. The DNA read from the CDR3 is TGTGCCAGCAGTGATCAGACTGGGGTCGAC.

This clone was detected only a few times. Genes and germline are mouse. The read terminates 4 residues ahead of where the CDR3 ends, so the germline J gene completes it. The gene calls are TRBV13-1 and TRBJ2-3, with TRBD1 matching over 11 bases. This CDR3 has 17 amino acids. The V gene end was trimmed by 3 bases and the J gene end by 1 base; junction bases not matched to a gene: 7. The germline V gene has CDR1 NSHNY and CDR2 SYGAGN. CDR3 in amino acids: CASSGGTGGRGAETLYF. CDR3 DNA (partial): TGTGCCAGCAGTGGGGGGACAGGGGGGAGGGGTGCAGAA.

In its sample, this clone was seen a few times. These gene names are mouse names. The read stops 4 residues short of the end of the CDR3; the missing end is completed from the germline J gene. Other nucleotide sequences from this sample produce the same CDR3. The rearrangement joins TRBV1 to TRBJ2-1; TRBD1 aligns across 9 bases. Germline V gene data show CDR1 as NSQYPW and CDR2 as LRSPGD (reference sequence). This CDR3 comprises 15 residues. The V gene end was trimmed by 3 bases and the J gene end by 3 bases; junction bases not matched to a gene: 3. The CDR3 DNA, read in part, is TGCACCTGCAGTGCCGACAGGGGGTCCTATGCT. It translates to CTCSADRGSYA. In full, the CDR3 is CTCSADRGSYAEQFF.